A single sample is the source of the 9 T cell receptor beta chains below, sequenced in a study of T cell responses to AZD1222 COVID-19 vaccine. Clones were read by immunoSEQ multiplex PCR, and TCRdb kept only the in-frame ones, dropping some. The profile shows 150,000 or so clones, roughly 92% of them singletons. This specimen consisted of peripheral blood, obtained on day 0 of AZD1222 vaccination. The receptors stem from an adult in good health.

V is TRBV29-1 and J is TRBJ2-1; D may be TRBD1 (6 bases). The V and J ends lost 8 bases and 7 bases respectively, with 15 bases between them. The germline V gene has CDR1 SQVTM and CDR2 ANQGSEA. The CDR3 has 12 amino acids. The CDR3 loop is CSLTGLGNEQFF. The CDR3 DNA reads TGCAGCCTAACAGGGCTCGGAAATGAGCAGTTCTTC.

This chain links TRBV4-2 with TRBJ1-1; D perhaps matches TRBD1 (6 bases). Trimming shortened V by 0 bases and J by 0 bases, and 11 bases separated the two germline ends. Germline V gives CDR1 LGHNA, CDR2 YNFKEQ. The CDR3 length is 16 residues. The CDR3 is CASSQDGQGMNTEAFF. The CDR3 DNA reads as TGTGCCAGCAGCCAAGACGGCCAGGGGATGAACACTGAAGCTTTCTTT.

The chain carries TRBV4-2 and TRBJ2-3; TRBD2 aligns across 10 bases. The CDR3 contains 16 residues. Trimming took 8 bases from V and 6 from J; bases not matched to a gene: 14. Per germline, CDR1 LGHNA and CDR2 YNFKEQ. The CDR3 loop is CASERGSGGSPDTQYF. The CDR3, as DNA: TGTGCCAGCGAACGGGGTAGCGGGGGGTCCCCGGATACGCAGTATTTT.

CDR3 sequence (DNA): TGTGCCACCAGCAGAGATCGGGGTGCGCGGAACGAGCAGTACTTC. The encoded protein is CATSRDRGARNEQYF. The gene calls are TRBV15 and TRBJ2-7; D perhaps matches TRBD2 (5 bases). The CDR3 loop spans 15 amino acids. The V end lost 0 bases, the J end lost 5 bases, and 14 bases lay between the germline ends. Per germline, CDR1 LNHNV and CDR2 YYDKDF (reference sequence). Full variable domain (rest looked up from reference TRBV15 and TRBJ2-7): DAMVIQNPRYQVTQFGKPVTLSCSQTLNHNVMYWYQQKSSQAPKLLFHYYDKDFNNEADTPDNFQSRRPNTSFCFLDIRSPGLGDTAMYLCATSRDRGARNEQYFGPGTRLTVT.

This clone was picked up a small number of times. J is TRBJ2-7 and V is TRBV10-1; 15 nucleotides align to TRBD2. The CDR3 has 17 amino acids. Germline assignment: CDR1 WNHNN and CDR2 SYGVQD (reference sequence). Losses at the gene ends were 0 bases for V and 6 bases for J; bases not matched to a gene: 6. Written as DNA, the CDR3 is TGCGCCAGCAGTGAGTCCGGGACTAGCGGGAGGAGCCGCGAGCAGTACTTC. This sequence encodes CASSESGTSGRSREQYF.

This chain links TRBV28 with TRBJ2-1; the D is unclear. This CDR3 has 12 amino acids. Germline V gives CDR1 MDHEN, CDR2 SYDVKM. V was trimmed by 3 bases and J by 10 bases, leaving 10 bases between them. The CDR3 spells CASSFRRGEQFF. In DNA form, the CDR3 reads TGTGCCAGCAGTTTTAGGCGAGGCGAGCAGTTCTTC.

V gene TRBV29-1 combines with J gene TRBJ2-3; D is perhaps TRBD1 (5 bases). Germline CDR1 is SQVTM and CDR2 is ANQGSEA. The CDR3 totals 12 residues. The CDR3 bases are TGCGGGGCGGATTTAAGCACAGATACGCAGTATTTT. It codes for CGADLSTDTQYF.

The chain couples TRBV28 to TRBJ1-5, with D perhaps TRBD1 (5 bases). The CDR3 is 15 residues long. V was cut by 7 bases and J by 6 bases, with 19 bases left in between. CDR1 and CDR2 (germline): MDHEN, SYDVKM. CDR3: CASTSDPHRSQPQHF. The DNA for the CDR3 is TGTGCCAGCACTTCAGACCCCCACAGGAGTCAGCCCCAGCATTTT.

This chain connects TRBV2 to TRBJ1-2, with D perhaps matching TRBD1 (5 bases). Trimming left V 5 bases short and J 3 bases short, with 16 bases between. Per germline, CDR1 SNHLY and CDR2 FYNNEI. This CDR3 spans 15 amino acids. CDR3 residues: CASSKTESPYYGYTF. The CDR3 bases are TGTGCCAGCAGTAAGACAGAATCCCCCTACTATGGCTACACCTTC.